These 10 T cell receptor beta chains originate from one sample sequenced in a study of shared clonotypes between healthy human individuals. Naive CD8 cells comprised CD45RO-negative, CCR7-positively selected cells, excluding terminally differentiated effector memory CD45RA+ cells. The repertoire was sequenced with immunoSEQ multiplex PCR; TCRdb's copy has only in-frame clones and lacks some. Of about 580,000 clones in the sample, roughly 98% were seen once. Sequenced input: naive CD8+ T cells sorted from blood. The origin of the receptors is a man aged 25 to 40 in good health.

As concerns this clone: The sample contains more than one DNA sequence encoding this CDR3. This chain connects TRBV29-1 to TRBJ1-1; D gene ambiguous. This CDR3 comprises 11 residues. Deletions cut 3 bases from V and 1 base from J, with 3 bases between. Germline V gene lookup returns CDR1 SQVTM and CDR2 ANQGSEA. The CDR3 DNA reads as TGCAGCGTTGAGTGGAACACTGAAGCTTTCTTT. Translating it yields CSVEWNTEAFF. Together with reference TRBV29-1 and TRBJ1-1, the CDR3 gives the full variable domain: SAVISQKPSRDICQRGTSLTIQCQVDSQVTMMFWYRQQPGQSLTLIATANQGSEATYESGFVIDKFPISRPNLTFSTLTVSNMSPEDSSIYLCSVEWNTEAFFGQGTRLTVV.

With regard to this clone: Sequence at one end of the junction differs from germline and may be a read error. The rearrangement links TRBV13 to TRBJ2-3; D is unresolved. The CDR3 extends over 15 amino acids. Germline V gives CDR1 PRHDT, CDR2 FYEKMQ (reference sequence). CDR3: CASSLGGYSRDTQYF. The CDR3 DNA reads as TGTGCCAGCAGCTTAGGGGGTTACAGCAGAGATACGCAGTATTTT.

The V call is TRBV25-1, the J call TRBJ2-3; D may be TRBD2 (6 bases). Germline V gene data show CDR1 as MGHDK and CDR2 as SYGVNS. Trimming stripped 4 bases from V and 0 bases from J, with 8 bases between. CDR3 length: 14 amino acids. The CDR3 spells CASSVGGSTDTQYF. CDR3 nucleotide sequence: TGTGCCAGCAGTGTGGGGGGAAGCACAGATACGCAGTATTTT.

The CDR3 region is CATSRDRGRSYNEQFF. CDR3 nucleotides: TGTGCCACCAGCAGAGATAGGGGGAGATCCTACAATGAGCAGTTCTTC. This rearrangement joins TRBV15 to TRBJ2-1; TRBD1 is a possible D gene (6 bases). CDR3 size: 16 residues. Germline CDR1 LNHNV, CDR2 YYDKDF (reference sequence). V was clipped by 0 bases and J by 1 base, with 10 bases between them.

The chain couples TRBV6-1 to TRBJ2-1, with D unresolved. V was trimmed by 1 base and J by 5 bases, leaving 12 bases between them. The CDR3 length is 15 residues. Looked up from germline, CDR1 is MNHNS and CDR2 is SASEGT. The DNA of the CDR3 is TGTGCCAGCAGTGAAGAAGAGTCTATGAACAATGAGCAGTTCTTC. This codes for CASSEEESMNNEQFF.

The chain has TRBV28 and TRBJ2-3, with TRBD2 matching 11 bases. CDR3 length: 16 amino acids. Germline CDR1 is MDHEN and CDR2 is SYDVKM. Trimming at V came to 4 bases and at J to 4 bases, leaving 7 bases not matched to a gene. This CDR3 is CASSSYLAGGADTQYF. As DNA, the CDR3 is TGTGCCAGCAGTTCGTACCTAGCGGGAGGAGCAGATACGCAGTATTTT. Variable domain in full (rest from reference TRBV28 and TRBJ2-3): DVKVTQSSRYLVKRTGEKVFLECVQDMDHENMFWYRQDPGLGLRLIYFSYDVKMKEKGDIPEGYSVSREKKERFSLILESASTNQTSMYLCASSSYLAGGADTQYFGPGTRLTVL.

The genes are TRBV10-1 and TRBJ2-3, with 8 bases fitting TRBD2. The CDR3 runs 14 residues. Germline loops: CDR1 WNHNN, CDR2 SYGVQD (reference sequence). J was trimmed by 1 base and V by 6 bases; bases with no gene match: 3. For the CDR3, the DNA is TGCGCCAGCAGCGAGCGGGGGCGCACAGATACGCAGTATTTT. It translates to CASSERGRTDTQYF.

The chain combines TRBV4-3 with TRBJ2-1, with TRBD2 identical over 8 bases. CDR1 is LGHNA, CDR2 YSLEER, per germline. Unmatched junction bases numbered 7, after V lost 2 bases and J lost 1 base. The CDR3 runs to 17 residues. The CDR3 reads CASSQRTSQLSYNEQFF. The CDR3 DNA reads TGCGCCAGCAGCCAAAGGACTAGCCAACTATCCTACAATGAGCAGTTCTTC.

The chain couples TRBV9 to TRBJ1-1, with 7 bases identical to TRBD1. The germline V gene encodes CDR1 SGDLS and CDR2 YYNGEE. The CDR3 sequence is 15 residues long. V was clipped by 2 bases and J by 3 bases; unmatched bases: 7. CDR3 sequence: CASSVKQGLHTEAFF. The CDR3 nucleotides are TGTGCCAGCAGCGTCAAACAGGGGCTCCACACTGAAGCTTTCTTT.

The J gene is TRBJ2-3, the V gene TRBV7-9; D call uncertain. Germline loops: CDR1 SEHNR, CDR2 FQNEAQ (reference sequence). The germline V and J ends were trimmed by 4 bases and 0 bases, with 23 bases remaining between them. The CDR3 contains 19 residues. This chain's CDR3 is CASSSDGSTTPTSTDTQYF. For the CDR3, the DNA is TGTGCCAGCAGCTCGGACGGATCGACAACACCAACTAGCACAGATACGCAGTATTTT.